These 20 T cell receptor beta chains originate from one sample sequenced in a study of blood T cells in healthy people across ages. PCR was performed a second time for roughly 7 to 12 cycles using a sample-barcoded 5' primer and a J-beta primer mix. TCRdb called the 5' RACE reads again in MiXCR, with one record for every CDR3 protein. The sample includes 850,000 to 1,000,000 distinct CDR3 sequences, about 48% of them seen just once. The sample consisted of blood. The receptors shown here come from a man younger than 40 in good health.

The rearrangement uses TRBV5-1 and TRBJ2-1, with a tentative D call TRBD1 (6 bases). Judging by the DNA end, TRBJ2-7 fits better; the J call may be wrong. This CDR3 is built from 13 residues. From germline, CDR1 is SGHRS and CDR2 YFSETQ. The CDR3 region has the DNA TGCGCCAGCACCCTCAGGGGCAACTACGAGCAGTACTTC. Translated, it gives CASTLRGNYEQYF.

This chain uses TRBV14 with TRBJ2-3; tentatively, D is TRBD2 (5 bases). Germline CDR1 reads SGHDN; CDR2 reads FVKESK. The CDR3 is 16 amino acids. V was cut by 4 bases and J by 3 bases, with 17 bases left in between. CDR3 in DNA: TGTGCCAGCAGCCCTTTTACTAGTGTTAGGACAGATACGCAGTATTTT. Translated, it gives CASSPFTSVRTDTQYF.

The chain employs TRBV5-6 and TRBJ2-7; D may be TRBD1 or TRBD2 (5 bases each). The germline gives CDR1 SGHDT, CDR2 YYEEEE. CDR3 length equals 14 residues. V was clipped by 5 bases and J by 2 bases, with 14 bases between them. The CDR3 loop reads CASRHGARTYEQYF. As DNA, the CDR3 is TGTGCCAGCAGGCACGGGGCAAGGACCTACGAGCAGTACTTC.

The chain couples TRBV20-1 to TRBJ2-3; 7 bases are shared with TRBD2. The CDR3 runs to 15 residues. The V gene end was trimmed by 0 bases and the J gene end by 0 bases; junction bases not matched to a gene: 3. In germline, CDR1 is DFQATT, CDR2 SNEGSKA (reference sequence). The CDR3 nucleotides read TGCAGTGCTAGAGATAGCGGGCCTAGCACAGATACGCAGTATTTT. It is translated as CSARDSGPSTDTQYF.

This clonotype was recorded many times. The chain employs TRBV4-2 and TRBJ2-7; D unresolved. CDR3 size: 14 residues. Germline V gene lookup returns CDR1 LGHNA and CDR2 YNFKEQ. Trimming removed 3 bases at V and 4 bases at J, with 13 bases between. The CDR3 DNA sequence: TGTGCCAGCAGCCAGGCTTTTTCGGAGTACGAGCAGTACTTC. Translation gives CASSQAFSEYEQYF.

This chain links TRBV4-3 with TRBJ2-1; D is possibly TRBD1 or TRBD2 (5 bases each). The CDR3 is 15 residues long. V dropped 1 base and J dropped 2 bases, with 9 bases sitting between them. CDR1 is LGHNA, CDR2 YSLEER, per germline. CDR3: CASSQGGPTYNEQFF. The CDR3 DNA reads as TGCGCCAGCAGCCAAGGGGGACCAACCTACAATGAGCAGTTCTTC.

In this sample, this clonotype turned up a few times. This sequence joins TRBV10-3 and TRBJ1-1; D is uncertain. V lost 6 bases and J 1 base, leaving 3 bases between the germline ends. The V gene's germline CDR1 is ENHRY and CDR2 SYGVKD. CDR3 length equals 11 residues. CDR3 sequence (DNA): TGTGCCATCAGCGGGAACACTGAAGCTTTCTTT. Amino acid sequence: CAISGNTEAFF.

Worth noting for this clonotype: A much bigger clone sits one base away, suggesting this may be a read error. The chain is built from TRBV5-8 and TRBJ1-5; weak D call: TRBD1 (5 bases). The V gene lost 4 bases and the J gene lost 5 bases, with 10 bases spanning the gap. CDR3 size: 13 residues. The germline gives CDR1 SGHTS, CDR2 YDEGEE. Written as DNA, the CDR3 is TGTGCCAGCAGCACAGGCGGAGATCAGCCCCAGCATTTT. This sequence encodes CASSTGGDQPQHF.

As to this clonotype: A read error may produce the germline difference seen at one junction end. V usage is TRBV4-1 and J usage is TRBJ2-5, with D unresolved. This CDR3 has 17 amino acids. In germline, CDR1 is MGHRA, CDR2 YSYEKL. The CDR3 DNA is TGCGCCAGCGGCCAAGATCCTAACTGGCAAGTCGAAGAGACCCAGTACTTC. Translation: CASGQDPNWQVEETQYF.

V is TRBV20-1 and J is TRBJ1-2, with TRBD1 matching over 7 bases. Germline V gene data show CDR1 as DFQATT and CDR2 as SNEGSKA (reference sequence). The CDR3 sequence is 13 residues long. V was clipped by 6 bases and J by 2 bases; unmatched bases: 6. The CDR3 coding sequence is TGCAGTGCAGTGGACAGGCGAAACTATGGCTACACCTTC. Its protein product is CSAVDRRNYGYTF.

This clonotype was seen only a few times. The V call is TRBV24-1, the J call TRBJ1-5; D possibly corresponds to TRBD1 (5 bases). V was clipped by 3 bases and J by 11 bases, with 13 bases between them. The CDR3 is 13 residues long. Germline-derived CDR1 and CDR2 are KGHDR and SFDVKD. The CDR3 DNA reads TGTGCCACCAGTGATGACCCCTGGGGGGCCCAGCATTTT. Translation gives CATSDDPWGAQHF.

The chain joins TRBV6-5 to TRBJ2-1; a possible D gene is TRBD2 (6 bases). CDR1 and CDR2 from the germline V gene are MNHEY and SVGAGI. Trimming left V 7 bases short and J 8 bases short, with 15 bases between. This CDR3 has 13 residues. The CDR3 DNA reads TGTGCCAGCACCGGGGCTGGGGGGTATGAGCAGTTCTTC. Its translation is CASTGAGGYEQFF.

The chain combines TRBV28 with TRBJ2-2; 9 positions match TRBD1. Per germline, CDR1 MDHEN and CDR2 SYDVKM. This CDR3 has 15 residues. Trimming cost V 8 bases and J 6 bases; bases outside gene matches: 10. CDR3: CASHRDREVAGELFF. The CDR3 DNA sequence: TGTGCCAGCCACCGGGACAGGGAGGTTGCCGGGGAGCTGTTTTTT.

This clonotype showed up just a few times. The chain recombines TRBV4-1 with TRBJ2-7; a possible D gene is TRBD1 (6 bases). Trimming removed 0 bases at V and 1 base at J, with 13 bases between. The CDR3 loop spans 16 amino acids. Germline V lookup: CDR1 MGHRA, CDR2 YSYEKL. CDR3 in amino acids: CASSQEWGQGSYEQYF. CDR3 coding DNA: TGCGCCAGCAGCCAAGAATGGGGTCAGGGGTCCTACGAGCAGTACTTC.

This clonotype has just a few counts. The chain joins TRBV6-4 to TRBJ1-2; weak D call: TRBD1 (5 bases). Trimming shortened V by 3 bases and J by 6 bases, and 14 bases separated the two germline ends. The CDR3 has 14 amino acids. The V gene's germline CDR1 is MRHNA and CDR2 SNTAGT. CDR3 coding DNA: TGTGCCAGCAGTGAATCGGGGGATAGGGATGGCTACACCTTC. Translated, it gives CASSESGDRDGYTF.

This sequence joins TRBV20-1 and TRBJ2-5, with 7 bases that match TRBD2. J gave up 5 bases and V 1 base, and 1 base lay outside the gene matches. The CDR3 length is 12 residues. Germline CDR1 reads DFQATT; CDR2 reads SNEGSKA (reference sequence). CDR3 nucleotides: TGCAGTGCTAGAGGGGGAGGGGAGACCCAGTACTTC. Protein sequence: CSARGGGETQYF.

As concerns this clonotype: At one of its ends the junction is not consistent with the germline gene, which may arise from a read error. The chain employs TRBV7-3 and TRBJ2-1, with a possible D match to TRBD1 (6 bases). The CDR3 consists of 15 residues. Germline V gene lookup returns CDR1 SGHTA and CDR2 FQGTGA. The CDR3 coding sequence is TGTGCCAGCAGCTCTACAGGGAATCCCTACAAGGAGCAGTTCTTC. Encoded protein: CASSSTGNPYKEQFF.

The table lists this clonotype with a few counts. The rearrangement uses TRBV6-2 or TRBV6-3 and TRBJ2-3, with 7 nucleotides matching TRBD2. The V segment lost 0 bases and the J segment 6 bases; nucleotides outside the gene matches: 15. The length of the CDR3 is 18 residues. The germline gives CDR1 MNHEY, CDR2 SVGEGT. The CDR3: CASSYSRLAAPSRDTQYF. Written as DNA, the CDR3 is TGTGCCAGCAGTTACTCGAGGCTAGCGGCCCCGTCCCGGGATACGCAGTATTTT.

The chain carries TRBV29-1 and TRBJ1-2, with a possible D match to TRBD1 (6 bases). Germline values: CDR1 SQVTM, CDR2 ANQGSEA. The V and J ends lost 5 bases and 3 bases respectively, with 19 bases between them. This CDR3 is 15 amino acids long. The CDR3: CSVITRGRRDYGYTF. The CDR3, as DNA: TGCAGCGTTATAACTCGGGGGCGTAGGGACTATGGCTACACCTTC.

This clonotype was found once. The gene calls are TRBV28 and TRBJ2-2, with TRBD2 matching over 7 bases. The CDR3 is made up of 17 amino acids. The ends lost 2 bases at V and 3 bases at J; junction bases unmatched: 9. The germline V gene has CDR1 MDHEN and CDR2 SYDVKM. In DNA, the CDR3 is TGTGCCAGCAGTTTAAGCTGGGAGGGACGTGACACCGGGGAGCTGTTTTTT. Its protein is CASSLSWEGRDTGELFF.